This T cell receptor beta chain is from a study of OX40 agonist ivuxolimab in advanced cancers. Study as a whole: The patients received ivuxolimab by intravenous route every 2 weeks at 0.01 to 10 mg/kg.

Study conclusions and caveats: With doses of 0.1 to 3.0 mg/kg, CD4+ and CD8+ blood T cells had undergone clonal expansion by week 6.

In its sample, this clone was seen once. Its antigen is not identified. This table comes from immunoSEQ multiplex PCR, and its TCRdb copy is limited to in-frame clones, with some not included. This sample carries under 70,000 clones, roughly nine tenths of them seen once, and the ten largest clones take roughly 6%. On cycle 4 day 1 and cycle 7 day 1, as well as at baseline, blood was sampled. The source was CD4+ or CD8+ T cells sorted from blood, collected in a trial of the OX40 agonist ivuxolimab. The source is an adult with an advanced solid tumor such as melanoma, head and neck, liver or kidney cancer.

The CDR3 sequence is CASRAGGAYTGELFF. The CDR3 DNA reads as TGTGCCAGCAGAGCGGGAGGGGCGTACACCGGGGAGCTGTTTTTT. The chain links TRBV7-2 to TRBJ2-2; the match to TRBD2 covers 10 bases. The trim removed 6 bases at V and 3 bases at J, leaving 4 bases unmatched. CDR1 and CDR2 (germline): SGHTA, FQGNSA. The CDR3 totals 15 residues.